This T cell receptor (beta chain) was recovered during a study of blood T cell repertoires in COVID-19 (dated by TCRdb to 2018 to 2021). Context from the whole study: Samples covering the acute and convalescent phases of COVID-19 were provided by collaborators in the United States, Italy and Spain. The prospective study material was composed of cDNA or gDNA derived from T cells, B-cell-depleted T cells, or PBMCs. The dataset comprised deeply sampled blood TCRbeta repertoires from subjects exposed to, actively infected with, or recovered from COVID-19. The repertoires were released in a freely available public database meant as a resource for research on the immune response to SARS-CoV-2. The samples were drawn from the first 160 participants of the ongoing ImmuneRACE study and from more than 1,000 subjects provided by 6 global collaborators. Sample metadata almost always included a de-identified subject ID, COVID-19 status, age in years and sex. Where available, HLA class I and class II types were obtained from metadata supplied by the sample provider rather than from assay-based typing.

Overall study outcomes, separate from this receptor: The amount of clinical and demographic metadata varied by source and participant and was provided uncurated.

Whole blood was collected in K2EDTA tubes by collaborating institutions according to the institutions' own protocols. For TCRbeta analysis, collaborator samples were shipped as frozen whole blood, as isolated PBMCs, or as DNA extracted from either sample type. TCRbeta CDR3 regions were amplified from genomic DNA by means of the immunoSEQ Assay, a bias-controlled multiplex PCR. The published analysis was carried out like this. The number of nucleated cells in each sample was estimated from the amplification of reference gene primers within the assay. To quantify the absolute abundance of each unique TCRbeta CDR3 rearrangement, sequence reads were collapsed and filtered. Productive Simpson clonality was computed per sample as the square root of Simpson's diversity index over productive rearrangements. Not all clones reach the TCRdb copy of this immuneACCESS table, which keeps in-frame sequences only. Checked studies attribute under half of the gap to unresolved V genes and leave the rest unexplained. The V and J calls and clone size are taken from that table; D and trimming were inferred from the DNA. Across this sample there are 270,000 or so clones, with roughly 84% seen only once. Less than 4% of the sample is taken by the ten largest.

Regarding this clone: There is no known antigen for this receptor. Base quality data are lacking; no much larger clone is found one base away.

The CDR3 contains 17 residues, cysteine and phenylalanine counted. The kept DNA is CDR3 alone, 51 bases in frame from the first base. The germline V gene provides CDR1 SGHRS and CDR2 YFSETQ. After removal of 0 bases from V and 2 bases from J, the junction retains 7 bases not matched to a gene. This receptor was taken from a woman between 18 and 29 years old with acute or convalescent COVID-19. The V gene is TRBV5-1 and the J gene is TRBJ2-5, with 10 bases matching TRBD2. Sample: peripheral blood. The CDR3 here reads CASSLGASGSGQETQYF. Read as DNA, the sequence is TGCGCCAGCAGCTTGGGTGCTAGCGGGAGTGGGCAAGAGACCCAGTACTTC.